These 20 T cell receptor beta chains share one sample of origin, sequenced in a study of CD8 T cells in ankylosing spondylitis. TCRdb passed the 5' RACE reads through MiXCR, listing each CDR3 protein once. The data show 240,000 or so distinct CDR3 sequences, with approximately 9% seen just once and 6.8% held by the top ten. Sequencing was done on a sample of blood, either unsorted or a sorted T cell fraction (not recorded which). These receptors were obtained from a male donor with ankylosing spondylitis or in good health (not recorded which).

In its sample, this clonotype was seen many times. The gene calls are TRBV12-3 or TRBV12-4 and TRBJ2-5; the D gene is possibly TRBD2 (6 bases). This CDR3 has 14 amino acids. V lost 3 bases to trimming and J lost 5 bases, with 13 bases between them. The CDR3 here is CASSFRELRETQYF. The CDR3 bases are TGTGCCAGCAGTTTCCGGGAGTTGCGGGAGACCCAGTACTTC.

This clonotype was counted at least ten times. V is TRBV20-1 and J is TRBJ1-2; a possible D gene is TRBD1 (5 bases). The V gene's germline CDR1 is DFQATT and CDR2 SNEGSKA (reference sequence). This CDR3 is 13 amino acids long. V lost 1 base and J 7 bases, leaving 13 bases between the germline ends. This CDR3 reads CSARGQGLGGYTF. The CDR3 bases are TGCAGTGCTAGAGGGCAGGGTTTAGGTGGCTACACCTTC.

Many counts were recorded for this clonotype. The chain couples TRBV2 to TRBJ1-5, with D possibly TRBD1 on 5 matching bases. With 6 bases removed from V and 0 bases from J, the gap between germline ends came to 12 bases. This CDR3 region has 15 residues. CDR1 is SNHLY, CDR2 FYNNEI, per germline. CDR3 loop: CASSAPTASNQPQHF. CDR3 nucleotide sequence: TGTGCCAGCAGCGCCCCGACAGCTAGCAATCAGCCCCAGCATTTT. The whole variable domain, remainder taken from reference TRBV2 and TRBJ1-5, is EPEVTQTPSHQVTQMGQEVILRCVPISNHLYFYWYRQILGQKVEFLVSFYNNEISEKSEIFDDQFSVERPDGSNFTLKIRSTKLEDSAMYFCASSAPTASNQPQHFGDGTRLSIL.

This clonotype was detected ten times or more. The rearrangement uses TRBV12-3 or TRBV12-4 and TRBJ1-1; perhaps TRBD1 as D (6 bases). This CDR3 spans 12 amino acids. Trimming left V 7 bases short and J 4 bases short, with 10 bases between. The CDR3 sequence: CASTQGFTEAFF. CDR3 bases: TGTGCCAGCACCCAGGGGTTCACTGAAGCTTTCTTT.

This clonotype was seen at least ten times. This chain connects TRBV29-1 to TRBJ1-2, with D uncertain. This CDR3 spans 13 amino acids. V lost 3 bases and J 3 bases, leaving 11 bases between the germline ends. Germline CDR1 reads SQVTM; CDR2 reads ANQGSEA. Here the CDR3 reads CSVEGQYDYGYTF. The CDR3 nucleotides are TGCAGCGTTGAGGGCCAGTACGACTATGGCTACACCTTC.

The chain recombines TRBV29-1 with TRBJ1-2; perhaps TRBD1 as D (6 bases). The length of the CDR3 is 12 residues. Trimming shortened V by 4 bases and J by 8 bases, and 14 bases separated the two germline ends. Germline assignment: CDR1 SQVTM and CDR2 ANQGSEA. The CDR3 DNA is TGCAGCGTTGCGGGACACTCTGAAGGCTACACCTTC. Its translation is CSVAGHSEGYTF.

This clonotype was seen repeatedly, ten times or more. The chain joins TRBV20-1 to TRBJ2-1, with D possibly being TRBD2 (6 bases). In germline, CDR1 is DFQATT, CDR2 SNEGSKA (reference sequence). CDR3 length equals 12 residues. The CDR3 nucleotides read TGCAGCCTTCGGGACTTCTACAATGAGCAGTTCTTC. Amino acids: CSLRDFYNEQFF.

V usage is TRBV25-1 and J usage is TRBJ1-2, with TRBD1 matching 7 bases. The CDR3 loop spans 13 amino acids. V lost 3 bases and J lost 7; bases outside the gene matches: 5. CDR1 MGHDK and CDR2 SYGVNS come from the germline V gene. The CDR3 DNA sequence: TGTGCCAGCAGTGAGACCGACAGGGTTGGCTACACCTTC. This encodes CASSETDRVGYTF.

This clonotype was detected a few times. V and J are TRBV7-2 and TRBJ2-2; 9 positions match TRBD1. This CDR3 has 16 amino acids. The germline CDR1 and CDR2 sequences are SGHTA and FQGNSA. V dropped 1 base and J dropped 4; count of bases not matched to a gene: 4. CDR3 bases: TGTGCCAGCAGCTTAGAGAGGACAGGGGCCACCGGGGAGCTGTTTTTT. It translates to CASSLERTGATGELFF.

The table lists this clonotype with many counts. This chain links TRBV7-9 with TRBJ1-2, with no clear D. V was clipped by 1 base and J by 8 bases, with 14 bases between them. Per the germline V gene, CDR1 is SEHNR and CDR2 is FQNEAQ (reference sequence). The CDR3 consists of 14 residues. The CDR3 reads CASSLDASLSGYTF. CDR3 DNA: TGTGCCAGCAGCTTAGACGCCAGCTTGAGCGGCTACACCTTC.

This clonotype was counted many times. The rearrangement links TRBV20-1 to TRBJ1-4; D is perhaps TRBD1 (6 bases). Germline values: CDR1 DFQATT, CDR2 SNEGSKA (reference sequence). Trimming left V 6 bases short and J 4 bases short, with 12 bases between. The CDR3 has 13 amino acids. CDR3 amino acids: CSAPGHDNEKLFF. As DNA, the CDR3 is TGCAGTGCCCCGGGACACGATAATGAAAAACTGTTTTTT.

Many counts were recorded for this clonotype. This chain connects TRBV18 to TRBJ1-1, with D possibly being TRBD1 (5 bases). CDR3 length: 14 amino acids. Trimming removed 8 bases at V and 4 bases at J, with 17 bases between. CDR1 is KGHSH, CDR2 LQKENI, per germline. The chain's CDR3 is CASRGSGQVTEAFF. CDR3 DNA sequence: TGTGCCAGCCGGGGTTCAGGGCAGGTCACTGAAGCTTTCTTT.

J is TRBJ2-1 and V is TRBV5-1; 11 bases map to TRBD1. The junction had 3 bases not matched to a gene; V was cut back by 2 bases and J by 5 bases. CDR3 size: 15 residues. Germline V gene lookup returns CDR1 SGHRS and CDR2 YFSETQ. CDR3 protein: CASSFWDRGDNEQFF. CDR3 sequence (DNA): TGCGCCAGCAGCTTTTGGGACAGGGGGGACAATGAGCAGTTCTTC.

This clonotype was picked up many times. The chain links TRBV5-6 to TRBJ1-4; tentative D call: TRBD1 (5 bases). V dropped 0 bases and J dropped 3 bases, with 15 bases sitting between them. Germline CDR1 and CDR2: SGHDT and YYEEEE. CDR3 length: 17 amino acids. Written as DNA, the CDR3 is TGTGCCAGCAGCTTGGCAGGCGGGGCCCGAGCTAATGAAAAACTGTTTTTT. Translated: CASSLAGGARANEKLFF.

This clonotype has at least ten counts. V is TRBV28 and J is TRBJ2-1; D is possibly TRBD2 (5 bases). This CDR3 has 15 residues. Trimming shortened V by 3 bases and J by 3 bases, and 12 bases separated the two germline ends. The germline V gene has CDR1 MDHEN and CDR2 SYDVKM. The CDR3 nucleotides read TGTGCCAGCAGTTTTGTGGAGGACGACTACAATGAGCAGTTCTTC. Protein product: CASSFVEDDYNEQFF.

The chain joins TRBV4-3 to TRBJ2-3, with D unclear. The V gene's germline CDR1 is LGHNA and CDR2 YSLEER. This CDR3 is built from 13 residues. Trimming took 3 bases from V and 6 from J, leaving 10 bases between them. The CDR3 sequence is CASSHRREDTQYF. CDR3 bases: TGCGCCAGCAGCCACCGGAGAGAGGATACGCAGTATTTT.

In its sample, this clonotype was seen many times. V gene TRBV27 combines with J gene TRBJ2-7; no reliable D call. The CDR3 runs to 14 residues. Looked up from germline, CDR1 is MNHEY and CDR2 is SMNVEV (reference sequence). V was clipped by 0 bases and J by 2 bases, with 8 bases between them. The CDR3 reads CASSLSPNTYEQYF. The CDR3 bases are TGTGCCAGCAGTTTATCCCCGAATACCTACGAGCAGTACTTC.

This clonotype was seen at least ten times. The J gene is TRBJ2-7, the V gene TRBV4-1; D is uncertain. With 1 base removed from V and 3 bases from J, the gap between germline ends came to 13 bases. This CDR3 region has 15 residues. Germline loops: CDR1 MGHRA, CDR2 YSYEKL. CDR3 nucleotides: TGCGCCAGCAGCCAAGTGCCCCTGGCGGTCTACGAGCAGTACTTC. It specifies CASSQVPLAVYEQYF.

This clonotype was counted many times. V and J are TRBV20-1 and TRBJ2-7; TRBD1 aligns across 7 bases. The CDR3 length is 13 residues. Germline V gene lookup returns CDR1 DFQATT and CDR2 SNEGSKA (reference sequence). The junction had 6 bases not matched to a gene; V was cut back by 4 bases and J by 3 bases. In nucleotides, the CDR3 is TGCAGTGCTATACCGGGACAGAGCTACGAGCAGTACTTC. As protein: CSAIPGQSYEQYF.

This clonotype has a count of ten or more. The V and J genes are TRBV21-1 and TRBJ2-5; the table gives TRBD1 as D, unverified against the DNA. TRBV21-1 is labeled a pseudogene. CDR3 length: 13 amino acids. The CDR3 sequence is CASPGTGQETQYF. Here the CDR3 DNA reads TGTGCCAGCCCCGGGACAGGGCAAGAGACCCAGTACTTC.